This TCR beta chain originates from a study of blood T cells in healthy people across ages (dated by TCRdb to between 2014 and 2017). Context from the whole study: In model experiments, template switching captured about one uniquely barcoded TCR beta cDNA molecule for every two T cells. Using deep sequencing normalized with unique cDNA molecular identifiers, the study measured how TCR beta repertoire diversity changes with age. The donors were divided into four age groups: young (average around 15 years), middle-aged (almost 40), aged (approximately 64) and long-lived (around 87). To avoid experimental bias, donors of different ages were distributed randomly across sequencing lanes. For two donors (one aged 18 to 30 and one aged 80 or older), the study analyzed two additional independent replicas of 1 million unique cDNA reads from the same blood draw.

The library was produced with 5' RACE. The run used an Illumina HiSeq 2500. A second PCR of about 7 to 12 cycles was run with a J-beta primer mix and a sample-barcoded 5' primer. A unique molecular identifier was introduced onto each TCR beta cDNA molecule by a template-switch 5' adaptor carrying 12 random nucleotides. Each sample yielded at least 3 million CDR3-containing paired-end reads. First-strand cDNA was synthesized from all RNA with the Mint cDNA synthesis kit, primed by a TRBC-specific oligonucleotide. Following uracil-DNA glycosylase treatment, all cDNA underwent a first 18-cycle PCR with the universal primers M1SS and BC2_uni_R. In the source study's methods: For normalization, 1 million high-quality reads were randomly selected from each sample, with every read carrying a distinct molecular identifier. Instead of being binned into consensus sequences, reads with shared molecular identifiers were discarded. CDR3 identification, clonotype clustering and error correction used MiTCR with a Q25 quality threshold and the strictest error-elimination algorithm. A nonparametric unseen species model with Euler transformation was used to estimate a lower bound on total TCR beta diversity. TCRdb reprocessed the public reads (quality trimming at Q25 with fastp, clone calling with MiXCR) and kept in-frame beta chains. Rows are unified per CDR3 protein, each entry keeping the most common DNA and genes. These V and J calls are TCRdb output, not the study's own analysis. The sample table shows 850,000 or so distinct CDR3 sequences, and 25% to 35% are seen once. The ten largest clonotypes hold roughly 17% of the sample.

The 35 to 40 donors, aged roughly 6 to 90 years, were systemically healthy Caucasian individuals from Russia. Around 10 milliliters of peripheral blood were collected from each donor into EDTA-treated Vacutainer tubes. Ficoll-Paque density-gradient centrifugation was used to isolate PBMCs, with at least 6 million obtained per sample. Trizol reagent was used to extract total RNA from PBMCs, with at least 6 micrograms per sample. For every donor, flow cytometry on a PBMC aliquot measured the percentage of naive CD45RAhigh/CD27high T cells. The CDR3 numbers 16 residues from cysteine through phenylalanine. Only the CDR3 DNA stays, 48 bases, in frame from base 1. From V the trimming removes 3 bases and from J it removes 2 bases, while the gene matches leave 6 bases of the junction unaccounted for. CDR1 and CDR2 are read off the germline V gene as LGHNA and YSLEER. Broad study findings and their caveats: Because profiling used bulk unsorted PBMCs, naive and antigen-experienced compartments could not be compared conclusively. The long-lived group showed more naive CD4+ T cells, fewer expanded clones and increased TCR diversity than the aged group, suggesting age selection. Estimates of total diversity from one million sequenced T cells were regarded as lower bounds and underestimates. A strong correlation was found between observed TCR beta diversity and the percentage of naive T cells measured by flow cytometry. Because the CMV infection status of the donors was unknown, age-related changes in expanded clonotypes may potentially have been confounded. Observed TCR beta diversity per million T cells fell roughly linearly with age, and a significant reduction was already apparent by age roughly 40.

This clonotype has a count of ten or more. Its binding antigen is unknown. Base qualities are not at hand, and no much larger clone is one base apart. The sequence was collected from an elderly woman in good health. The sequence is built from TRBV4-3 and TRBJ2-3; 9 junctional bases match TRBD2. Specimen: blood. The nucleotide sequence reads TGCGCCAGCAGCCAGGACCTAGCGGGGTTCACAGATACGCAGTATTTT. The resulting protein is CASSQDLAGFTDTQYF.